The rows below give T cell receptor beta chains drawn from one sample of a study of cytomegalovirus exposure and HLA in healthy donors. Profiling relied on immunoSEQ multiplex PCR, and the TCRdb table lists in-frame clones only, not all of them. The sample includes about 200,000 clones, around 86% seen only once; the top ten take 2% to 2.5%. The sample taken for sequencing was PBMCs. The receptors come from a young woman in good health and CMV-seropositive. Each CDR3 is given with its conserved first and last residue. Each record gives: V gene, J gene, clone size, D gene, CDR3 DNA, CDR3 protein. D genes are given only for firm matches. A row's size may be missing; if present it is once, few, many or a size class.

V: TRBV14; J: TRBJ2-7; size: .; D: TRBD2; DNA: TGTGCCAGCAGCCAAGCCGGACTAGCGGGAGGACGGTACTTC; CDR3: CASSQAGLAGGRYF
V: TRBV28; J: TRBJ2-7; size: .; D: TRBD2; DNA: TGTGCCAGCAGTTCCCCCGGCGGGAGCTCCTACGAGCAGTACTTC; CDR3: CASSSPGGSSYEQYF
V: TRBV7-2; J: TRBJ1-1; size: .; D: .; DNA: TGTGCCAGCAGCTTAGAACAGGGTGTCGTTGGAGCTTTCTTT; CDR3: CASSLEQGVVGAFF
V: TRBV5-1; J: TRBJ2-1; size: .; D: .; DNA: TGCGCCAGCAGCTTGGCCGAGACAACCTCCTACAATGAGCAGTTCTTC; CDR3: CASSLAETTSYNEQFF
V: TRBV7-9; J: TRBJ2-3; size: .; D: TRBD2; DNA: TGTGCCAGCAGCTTAACGTCTAGCGGGAGAGGGGATACGCAGTATTTT; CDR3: CASSLTSSGRGDTQYF
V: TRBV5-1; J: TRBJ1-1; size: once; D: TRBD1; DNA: TGCGCCAGCAGCTTGGCCGGGACAGGGAGTCCCCGGGCTGAAGCTTTCTTT; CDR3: CASSLAGTGSPRAEAFF
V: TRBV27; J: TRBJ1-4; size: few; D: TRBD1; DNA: TGTGCCAGCAGTTTATCGGCGGACAGGGTGCGTGAAAAACTGTTTTTT; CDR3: CASSLSADRVREKLFF
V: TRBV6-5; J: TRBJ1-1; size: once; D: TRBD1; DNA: TGTGCCAGCAGTTATAGTGGGACAGATAACACTGAAGCTTTCTTT; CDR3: CASSYSGTDNTEAFF
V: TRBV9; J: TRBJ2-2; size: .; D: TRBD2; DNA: TGTGCCAGCAGCCCCGGACTAGCGGGAGGGACCGGGGAGCTGTTTTTT; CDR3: CASSPGLAGGTGELFF
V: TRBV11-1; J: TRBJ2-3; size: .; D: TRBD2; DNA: TGTGCCAGCAGCGCTATGCCGGGGGGGGATACGCAGTATTTT; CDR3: CASSAMPGGDTQYF
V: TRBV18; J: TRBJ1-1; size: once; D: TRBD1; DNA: TGTGCCAGCTCATGGGACAGGCAGAACACTGAAGCTTTCTTT; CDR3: CASSWDRQNTEAFF
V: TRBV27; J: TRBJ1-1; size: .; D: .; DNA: TGTGCCAGCAGCCTCCAGGGATTGAGGACTGAAGCTTTCTTT; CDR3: CASSLQGLRTEAFF
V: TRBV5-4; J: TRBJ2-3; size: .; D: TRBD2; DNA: TGTGCCAGCAGCCCCGGGCTAGCGGGGGGAGATACGCAGTATTTT; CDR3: CASSPGLAGGDTQYF
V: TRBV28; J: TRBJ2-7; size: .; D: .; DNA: TGTGCCAGCAGTGTGGGAGCGGGTCGGATCTCCTACGAGCAGTACTTC; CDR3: CASSVGAGRISYEQYF
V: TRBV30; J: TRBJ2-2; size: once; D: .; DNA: TGTGCCTGCCCCCCACGAGCGACTCCGGGGACCGGGGAGCTGTTTTTT; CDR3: CACPPRATPGTGELFF
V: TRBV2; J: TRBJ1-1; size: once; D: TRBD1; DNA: TGTGCCAGCAGATGGACAGGGAACACTGAAGCTTTCTTT; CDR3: CASRWTGNTEAFF
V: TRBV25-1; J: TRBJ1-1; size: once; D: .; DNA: TGTGCCAGCAGTGATATATGGGCTTCCACTGAAGCTTTCTTT; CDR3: CASSDIWASTEAFF
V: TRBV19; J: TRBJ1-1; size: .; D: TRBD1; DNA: TGTGCCAGTAGTGGGGCAGGGGGGAACACTGAAGCTTTCTTT; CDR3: CASSGAGGNTEAFF
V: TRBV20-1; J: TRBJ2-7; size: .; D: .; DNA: TGCAGTGCTAGCGGTTACGAGCAGTACTTC; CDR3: CSASGYEQYF
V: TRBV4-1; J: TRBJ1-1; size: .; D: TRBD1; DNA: TGCGCCAGCAGCCAAGGGCTCAGGGGGACTGAAGCTTTCTTT; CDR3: CASSQGLRGTEAFF
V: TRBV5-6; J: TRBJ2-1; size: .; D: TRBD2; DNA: TGTGCCAGCAGCTTGGGTGCTAGCGGGAGGGCCCACAATGAGCAGTTCTTC; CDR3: CASSLGASGRAHNEQFF